The 15 T cell receptor beta chains in this list originate from one sample, sequenced in a study of tumor-infiltrating lymphocytes in localized non-small cell lung cancer (dated by TCRdb to the early 2020s). The protocol used for the library was the immunoSEQ multiplex PCR assay. TCRdb retrieved this table from immuneACCESS and kept in-frame rearrangements only. Not all clones are present; in checked studies, unresolved V genes account for under half, and no reason is known for the remainder. The sample table holds tens of thousands of clones, of which around two thirds were seen once. The ten top clones hold approximately 5.8% of the sample. Source material: lung tumor tissue. The receptors here all came from a human donor with non-small cell lung cancer.

V usage is TRBV30 and J usage is TRBJ1-2; TRBD1 aligns across 8 bases. Trimming removed 2 bases from V and 8 bases from J; junction bases left unmatched: 13. The CDR3 extends over 15 amino acids. Germline assignment: CDR1 GTSNPN and CDR2 SVGIG (reference sequence). CDR3 amino acids: CAWSPLDREFGGYTF. CDR3 coding DNA: TGTGCCTGGAGTCCCTTGGACAGGGAATTCGGAGGCTACACCTTC.

The chain links TRBV27 to TRBJ1-6; a weak D match, TRBD1 (6 bases). This CDR3 spans 15 amino acids. Trimming stripped 4 bases from V and 9 bases from J, with 16 bases between. The germline CDR1 and CDR2 sequences are MNHEY and SMNVEV (reference sequence). The CDR3, as DNA: TGTGCCAGCAGTTCCGCGACAGGATGGGGTTCACCCCTCCACTTT. Encoded protein: CASSSATGWGSPLHF.

The rearrangement uses TRBV5-1 and TRBJ1-1; D ambiguous. The CDR3 contains 15 residues. The V gene's germline CDR1 is SGHRS and CDR2 YFSETQ. V lost 4 bases, J lost 0 bases, and 13 bases lay in between. The CDR3 DNA sequence: TGCGCCAGCAGCCCCATTGCGCCGATGAACACTGAAGCTTTCTTT. Translated: CASSPIAPMNTEAFF.

In this sample, this clone turned up a few times. The chain is built from TRBV2 and TRBJ2-7; D perhaps matches TRBD1 (5 bases). The CDR3 spans 15 residues. Looked up from germline, CDR1 is SNHLY and CDR2 is FYNNEI. V was trimmed by 3 bases and J by 0 bases, leaving 12 bases between them. The CDR3 bases are TGTGCCAGCAGTGACGGCAGGGCGAGCTCCTACGAGCAGTACTTC. Protein sequence: CASSDGRASSYEQYF.

This rearrangement joins TRBV7-2 to TRBJ2-1; 7 positions agree with TRBD2. The CDR3 is 16 residues long. The germline gives CDR1 SGHTA, CDR2 FQGNSA. V gave up 5 bases and J gave up 6 bases; unmatched junction bases: 13. The CDR3 DNA reads TGTGCCAGCAGCCCAGCGGGGAGTTTTAACCCCAATGAGCAGTTCTTC. Translated: CASSPAGSFNPNEQFF.

The chain combines TRBV5-1 with TRBJ1-1; D is unclear. The germline gives CDR1 SGHRS, CDR2 YFSETQ. The V and J ends lost 0 bases and 0 bases respectively, with 9 bases between them. The CDR3 has 15 amino acids. CDR3 coding DNA: TGCGCCAGCAGCTTGGCCAGCGCCTTGAACACTGAAGCTTTCTTT. It specifies CASSLASALNTEAFF.

The V and J genes are TRBV2 and TRBJ1-2; maybe TRBD1 (5 bases). V lost 3 bases, J lost 12 bases, and 17 bases lay in between. The CDR3 runs to 13 residues. Germline V lookup: CDR1 SNHLY, CDR2 FYNNEI. CDR3 in DNA: TGTGCCAGCAGTGATTTAGGGTGGCGGGGGAACACCTTC. As protein: CASSDLGWRGNTF.

This sequence joins TRBV11-2 and TRBJ2-1, with 7 positions matching TRBD1. The CDR3 is made up of 15 amino acids. Germline trimming cut 2 bases from V and 7 bases from J; bases unmatched to any gene: 8. Looked up from germline, CDR1 is SGHAT and CDR2 is FQNNGV. In DNA form, the CDR3 reads TGTGCCAGCAGCTTAACGGGACAGACGCTGAATGAGCAGTTCTTC. It specifies CASSLTGQTLNEQFF.

This clone was found a few times. The gene calls are TRBV2 and TRBJ2-7; D perhaps matches TRBD2 (6 bases). The CDR3 length is 15 residues. Trimming took off 1 base at V and 7 bases at J, with 17 bases between the two ends. CDR1 and CDR2 from the germline V gene are SNHLY and FYNNEI. The CDR3 DNA follows: TGTGCCAGCAGTGAAGTGGCGCGGGGAGCTAGGGAGCAGTACTTC. Residues: CASSEVARGAREQYF. The whole variable domain, remainder taken from reference TRBV2 and TRBJ2-7, is EPEVTQTPSHQVTQMGQEVILRCVPISNHLYFYWYRQILGQKVEFLVSFYNNEISEKSEIFDDQFSVERPDGSNFTLKIRSTKLEDSAMYFCASSEVARGAREQYFGPGTRLTVT.

V is TRBV4-3 and J is TRBJ2-3; 8 positions agree with TRBD2. This CDR3 region has 16 residues. Trimming removed 1 base from V and 6 bases from J; junction bases left unmatched: 9. CDR1 and CDR2 (germline): LGHNA, YSLEER. CDR3: CASSQGNSGAYDTQYF. The CDR3 DNA sequence: TGCGCCAGCAGCCAAGGGAATAGCGGGGCTTATGATACGCAGTATTTT.

The chain carries TRBV7-9 and TRBJ2-7; a possible D gene is TRBD2 (6 bases). Germline V gene sequence: CDR1 SEHNR, CDR2 FQNEAQ (reference sequence). Between the trimmed V and J ends, which lost 2 bases and 7 bases, there was a span of 18 bases. The CDR3 has 15 residues. CDR3 DNA sequence: TGTGCCAGCAGCTTAATACACGAGGTAGGAGGGGAGCAGTACTTC. Residues: CASSLIHEVGGEQYF. Using reference TRBV7-9 and TRBJ2-7 for the parts outside the CDR3, the full variable domain is DTGVSQNPRHKITKRGQNVTFRCDPISEHNRLYWYRQTLGQGPEFLTYFQNEAQLEKSRLLSDRFSAERPKGSFSTLEIQRTEQGDSAMYLCASSLIHEVGGEQYFGPGTRLTVT.

The chain employs TRBV11-3 and TRBJ2-3; D unclear. V was cut by 1 base and J by 1 base, with 9 bases left in between. The germline gives CDR1 SGHNT, CDR2 YENEEA. The CDR3 contains 15 residues. CDR3 nucleotide sequence: TGTGCCAGCAGCTTAGGGCAGAGCCGCACAGATACGCAGTATTTT. This translates into CASSLGQSRTDTQYF. Together with reference TRBV11-3 and TRBJ2-3, the CDR3 gives the full variable domain: EAGVVQSPRYKIIEKKQPVAFWCNPISGHNTLYWYLQNLGQGPELLIRYENEEAVDDSQLPKDRFSAERLKGVDSTLKIQPAELGDSAVYLCASSLGQSRTDTQYFGPGTRLTVL.

This chain connects TRBV5-4 to TRBJ2-7; the D is unclear. The V end lost 0 bases, the J end lost 0 bases, and 13 bases lay between the germline ends. This CDR3 comprises 16 residues. Germline-derived CDR1 and CDR2 are SGHNT and YYREEE (reference sequence). CDR3 amino acids: CASSLATARVSYEQYF. CDR3 in DNA: TGTGCCAGCAGCTTGGCGACCGCAAGGGTCTCCTACGAGCAGTACTTC.

This clone was picked up a small number of times. CDR3 sequence reads: CASSPVPNRVLEQYF. The DNA of the CDR3 is TGTGCCAGCTCACCTGTCCCGAACAGGGTTCTCGAGCAGTACTTC. The V call is TRBV18, the J call TRBJ2-7; maybe TRBD1 (6 bases). CDR3 length equals 15 residues. Germline values: CDR1 KGHSH, CDR2 LQKENI. V lost 3 bases and J 6 bases, leaving 18 bases between the germline ends. Variable domain in full (rest from reference TRBV18 and TRBJ2-7): NAGVMQNPRHLVRRRGQEARLRCSPMKGHSHVYWYRQLPEEGLKFMVYLQKENIIDESGMPKERFSAEFPKEGPSILRIQQVVRGDSAAYFCASSPVPNRVLEQYFGPGTRLTVT.

This chain joins TRBV9 and TRBJ2-3, with 7 nucleotides matching TRBD2. V lost 3 bases and J lost 0; bases outside the gene matches: 7. The V gene's germline CDR1 is SGDLS and CDR2 YYNGEE. The length of the CDR3 is 16 residues. The CDR3 DNA reads TGTGCCAGCAGCGAGACTAGCACCCTGAGCACAGATACGCAGTATTTT. Amino acids: CASSETSTLSTDTQYF.